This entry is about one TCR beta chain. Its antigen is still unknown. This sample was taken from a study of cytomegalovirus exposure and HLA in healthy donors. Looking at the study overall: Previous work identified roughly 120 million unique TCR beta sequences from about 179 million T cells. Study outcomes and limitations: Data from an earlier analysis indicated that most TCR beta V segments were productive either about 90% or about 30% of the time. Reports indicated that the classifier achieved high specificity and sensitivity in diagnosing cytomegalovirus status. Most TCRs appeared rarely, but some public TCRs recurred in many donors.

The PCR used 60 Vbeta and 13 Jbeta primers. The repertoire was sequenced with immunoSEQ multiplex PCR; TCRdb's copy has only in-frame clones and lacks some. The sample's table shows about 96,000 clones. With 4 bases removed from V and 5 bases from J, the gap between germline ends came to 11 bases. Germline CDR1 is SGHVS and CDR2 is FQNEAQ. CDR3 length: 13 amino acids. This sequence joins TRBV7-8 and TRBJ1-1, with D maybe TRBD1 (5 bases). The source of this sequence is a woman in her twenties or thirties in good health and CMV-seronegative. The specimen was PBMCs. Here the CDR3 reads CASSWGRETEAFF. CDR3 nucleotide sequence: TGTGCCAGCAGCTGGGGCAGGGAAACTGAAGCTTTCTTT. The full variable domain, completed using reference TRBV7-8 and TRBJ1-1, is GAGVSQSPRYKVAKRGQDVALRCDPISGHVSLFWYQQALGQGPEFLTYFQNEAQLDKSGLPSDRFFAERPEGSVSTLKIQRTQQEDSAVYLCASSWGRETEAFFGQGTRLTVV.